Listed here are 7 T cell receptor beta chains from one sample, sequenced in a study of post-analysis software for immune sequencing data. The study, taken as a whole, reports: A handful of TRBV segments were significantly more frequent in patients than in controls. TRBV5-6, TRBV5-1 and TRBV20-1 were among these segments.

cDNA libraries of TCR beta carried unique molecular identifiers. MiXCR, run by TCRdb on the PCR reads, gives a single entry per CDR3 protein. The sample records some 450,000 distinct CDR3 sequences, approximately 45% being singletons. Their antigen targets remain unknown. Sequenced: blood. Source of these receptors: a girl aged 10-17 years with multiple sclerosis.

The rearrangement joins TRBV5-6 to TRBJ2-7; 11 bases are a match to TRBD2. In germline, CDR1 is SGHDT, CDR2 YYEEEE. The length of the CDR3 is 18 residues. After removal of 4 bases from V and 7 bases from J, the junction contained 19 bases not matched to a gene. The CDR3 is CASSPLGTSGSFYNEQYF. The DNA of the CDR3 is TGTGCCAGCAGCCCCCTCGGGACTAGCGGTTCCTTCTACAATGAGCAGTACTTC.

V usage is TRBV20-1 and J usage is TRBJ2-5; 7 nucleotides agree with TRBD1. CDR1 and CDR2 (germline): DFQATT, SNEGSKA (reference sequence). V was clipped by 5 bases and J by 11 bases; unmatched bases: 11. CDR3 length: 12 residues. Here the CDR3 reads CSALGQANEQYF. The CDR3 nucleotides are TGCAGTGCTCTAGGACAGGCCAATGAGCAGTACTTC.

The table lists this clonotype with a few counts. This CDR3 is CASSLYPGRGDEQFF. In DNA, the CDR3 is TGTGCCAGCAGTTTATACCCGGGAAGGGGCGATGAGCAGTTCTTC. The chain recombines TRBV27 with TRBJ2-1; D is tentatively TRBD1 or TRBD2 (5 bases each). This CDR3 is 15 amino acids long. The V gene's germline CDR1 is MNHEY and CDR2 SMNVEV (reference sequence). Trimming left V 1 base short and J 8 bases short, with 15 bases between.

This clonotype has more than one count but fewer than ten. The CDR3 bases are TGCAGTGCAACAACCTCGGCTCTAGCGAATATTAAGGGTGACACAGATACGCAGTATTTT. Protein: CSATTSALANIKGDTDTQYF. The chain uses TRBV20-1 and TRBJ2-3, with D possibly TRBD2 on 6 matching bases. V lost 6 bases and J lost 2, with 33 bases in between. Per the germline V gene, CDR1 is DFQATT and CDR2 is SNEGSKA (reference sequence). This CDR3 region has 20 residues.

This sequence joins TRBV20-1 and TRBJ2-4; D ambiguous. CDR3 length equals 13 residues. The V gene lost 1 base and the J gene lost 9 bases, with 13 bases spanning the gap. Germline V gene lookup returns CDR1 DFQATT and CDR2 SNEGSKA (reference sequence). The DNA of the CDR3 is TGCAGTGCTAGAGGCCTCGATTTCGGCATTCAGTACTTC. This translates into CSARGLDFGIQYF.

In its sample, this clonotype was seen many times. The chain joins TRBV29-1 to TRBJ2-1; TRBD2 is a possible D gene (6 bases). Germline V gene data show CDR1 as SQVTM and CDR2 as ANQGSEA. CDR3 length: 14 residues. The V end lost 4 bases, the J end lost 3 bases, and 13 bases lay between the germline ends. The CDR3 nucleotides are TGCAGCGTTGCTACTAGCCTTGTCTACAATGAGCAGTTCTTC. Residues: CSVATSLVYNEQFF.

In nucleotides, the CDR3 is TGTGCCAGCAGTCGTGGGGCAGGTTCCTACGAGCAGTACTTC. Translating gives CASSRGAGSYEQYF. The genes are TRBV12-3 or TRBV12-4 and TRBJ2-7; possible D gene TRBD1, 5 bases. V dropped 5 bases and J dropped 1 base, with 12 bases sitting between them. CDR3 length: 14 residues.